These 5 T cell receptor beta chains were sequenced from one sample in a study of beta chain features in type 1 diabetes. Antigen specificity for these receptors is unknown. Expressed TCRB transcripts were sequenced because the isolated RNA had all been reverse transcribed beforehand. Only in-frame clones appear in the TCRdb table, and some are missing; sequencing was by immunoSEQ multiplex PCR. Of about 15,000 clones in the sample, 69% were seen once. Study-wide findings and caveats: Within each of all four CD4+ subsets, Type 1 diabetes patients had TCRB CDR3s that were moderately but significantly shorter.

The material sequenced was Tregs from blood. The receptors here all came from a young man with type 1 diabetes.

The chain carries TRBV6-6 and TRBJ2-7, with 7 nucleotides matching TRBD2. The junction had 9 bases not matched to a gene; V was cut back by 8 bases and J by 5 bases. The CDR3 is 13 residues long. Germline CDR1 reads MNHNY; CDR2 reads SVGAGI (reference sequence). The CDR3 nucleotides are TGTGCCAGCGGTATAGCGGGCACCCACGAGCAGTACTTC. Protein sequence: CASGIAGTHEQYF.

The rearrangement uses TRBV2 and TRBJ1-5, with TRBD1 identical over 8 bases. The ends lost 4 bases at V and 6 bases at J; junction bases unmatched: 5. Germline CDR1 SNHLY, CDR2 FYNNEI. The CDR3 spans 14 residues. This CDR3 is CASSARTGGQPQHF. The CDR3 bases are TGTGCCAGCAGTGCCCGAACAGGGGGTCAGCCCCAGCATTTT.

The chain links TRBV19 to TRBJ1-2; TRBD1 aligns across 9 bases. Germline-derived CDR1 and CDR2 are LNHDA and SQIVND (reference sequence). Germline trimming cut 3 bases from V and 4 bases from J; bases unmatched to any gene: 3. CDR3 size: 14 residues. CDR3 DNA sequence: TGTGCCAGTAGTATGACAGGGGGGGTCTATGGCTACACCTTC. This encodes CASSMTGGVYGYTF.

The chain uses TRBV29-1 and TRBJ2-7; TRBD2 is a possible D gene (6 bases). The germline CDR1 and CDR2 sequences are SQVTM and ANQGSEA. The CDR3 is 13 residues long. V lost 4 bases and J lost 3, with 13 bases in between. The chain's CDR3 is CSVAAGSYYEQYF. In DNA form, the CDR3 reads TGCAGCGTTGCGGCCGGGAGCTACTACGAGCAGTACTTC.

The chain links TRBV2 to TRBJ2-5; 8 positions agree with TRBD1. This CDR3 spans 15 amino acids. CDR1 and CDR2 (germline): SNHLY, FYNNEI. V trimming: 6 bases; J trimming: 1 base; junction bases outside the gene matches: 7. The CDR3 is CASSRDRSSQETQYF. CDR3 DNA: TGTGCCAGCAGCCGGGACAGGTCTTCCCAAGAGACCCAGTACTTC.